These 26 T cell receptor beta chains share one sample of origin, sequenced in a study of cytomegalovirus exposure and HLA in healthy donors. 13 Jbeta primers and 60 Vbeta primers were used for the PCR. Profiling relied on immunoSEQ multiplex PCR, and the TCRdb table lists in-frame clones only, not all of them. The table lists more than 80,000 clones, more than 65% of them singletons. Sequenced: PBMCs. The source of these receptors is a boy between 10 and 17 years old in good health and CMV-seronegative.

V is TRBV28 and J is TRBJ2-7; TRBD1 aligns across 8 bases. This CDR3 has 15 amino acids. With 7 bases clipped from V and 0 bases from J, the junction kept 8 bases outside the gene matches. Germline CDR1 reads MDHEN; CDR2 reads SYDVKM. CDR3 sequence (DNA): TGTGCCAGCACCCACAGGGGGTCCCTCTCCTACGAGCAGTACTTC. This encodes CASTHRGSLSYEQYF.

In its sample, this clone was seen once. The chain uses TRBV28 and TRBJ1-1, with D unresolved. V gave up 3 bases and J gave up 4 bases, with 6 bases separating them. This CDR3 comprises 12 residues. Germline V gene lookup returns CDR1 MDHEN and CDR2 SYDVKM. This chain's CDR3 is CASSFRSTEAFF. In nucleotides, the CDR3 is TGTGCCAGCAGTTTTAGGAGCACTGAAGCTTTCTTT.

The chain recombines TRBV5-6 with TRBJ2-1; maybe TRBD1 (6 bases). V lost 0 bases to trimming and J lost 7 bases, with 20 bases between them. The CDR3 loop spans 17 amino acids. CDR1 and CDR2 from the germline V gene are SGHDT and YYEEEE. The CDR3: CASSLGTGHQIGNEQFF. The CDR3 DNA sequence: TGTGCCAGCAGCTTGGGAACGGGACACCAAATTGGTAATGAGCAGTTCTTC.

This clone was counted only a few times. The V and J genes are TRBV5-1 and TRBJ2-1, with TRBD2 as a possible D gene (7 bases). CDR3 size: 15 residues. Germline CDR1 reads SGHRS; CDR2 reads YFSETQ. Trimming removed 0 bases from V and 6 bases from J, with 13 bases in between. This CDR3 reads CASSLEGGGPNEQFF. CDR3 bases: TGCGCCAGCAGCTTGGAGGGCGGGGGCCCCAATGAGCAGTTCTTC. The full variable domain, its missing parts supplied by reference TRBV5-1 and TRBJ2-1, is KAGVTQTPRYLIKTRGQQVTLSCSPISGHRSVSWYQQTPGQGLQFLFEYFSETQRNKGNFPGRFSGRQFSNSRSEMNVSTLELGDSALYLCASSLEGGGPNEQFFGPGTRLTVL.

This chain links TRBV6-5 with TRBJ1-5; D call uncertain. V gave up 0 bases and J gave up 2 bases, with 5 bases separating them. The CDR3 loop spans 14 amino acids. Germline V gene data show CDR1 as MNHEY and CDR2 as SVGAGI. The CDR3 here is CASSYSFGNQPQHF. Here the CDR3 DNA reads TGTGCCAGCAGTTACTCTTTCGGCAATCAGCCCCAGCATTTT.

CDR3 loop: CAISEQGGDGYTF. The CDR3, as DNA: TGTGCCATCAGTGAACAGGGGGGAGATGGCTACACCTTC. The genes are TRBV10-3 and TRBJ1-2; 8 bases agree with TRBD1. The CDR3 runs to 13 residues. Germline values: CDR1 ENHRY, CDR2 SYGVKD. After removal of 3 bases from V and 6 bases from J, the junction contained 3 bases not matched to a gene.

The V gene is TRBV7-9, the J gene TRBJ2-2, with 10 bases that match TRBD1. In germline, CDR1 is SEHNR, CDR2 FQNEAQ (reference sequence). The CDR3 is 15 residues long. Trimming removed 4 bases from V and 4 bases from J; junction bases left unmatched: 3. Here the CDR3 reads CASSSGQGTTGELFF. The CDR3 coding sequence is TGTGCCAGCAGCTCGGGACAGGGGACCACCGGGGAGCTGTTTTTT.

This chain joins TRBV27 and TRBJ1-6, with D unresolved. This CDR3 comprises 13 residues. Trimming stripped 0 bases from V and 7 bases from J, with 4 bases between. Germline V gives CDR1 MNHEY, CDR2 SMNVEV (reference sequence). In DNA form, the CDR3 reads TGTGCCAGCAGTTTATCGAGGAATTCACCCCTCCACTTT. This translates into CASSLSRNSPLHF.

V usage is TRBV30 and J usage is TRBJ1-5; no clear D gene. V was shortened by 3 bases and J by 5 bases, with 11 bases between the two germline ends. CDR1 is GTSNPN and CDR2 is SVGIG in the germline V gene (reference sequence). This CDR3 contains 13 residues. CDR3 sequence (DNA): TGTGCCTGGAGCCCCCTTCGGGATCAGCCCCAGCATTTT. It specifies CAWSPLRDQPQHF.

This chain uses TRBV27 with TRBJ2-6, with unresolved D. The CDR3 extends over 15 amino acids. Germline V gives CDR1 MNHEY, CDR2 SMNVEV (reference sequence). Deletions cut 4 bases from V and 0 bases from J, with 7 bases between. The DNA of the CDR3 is TGTGCCAGCAGTTATTTCCTCTCTGGGGCCAACGTCCTGACTTTC. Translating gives CASSYFLSGANVLTF.

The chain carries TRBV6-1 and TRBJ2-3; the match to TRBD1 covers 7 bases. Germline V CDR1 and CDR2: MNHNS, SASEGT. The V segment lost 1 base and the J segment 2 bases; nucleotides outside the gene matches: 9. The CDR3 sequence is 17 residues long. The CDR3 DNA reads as TGTGCCAGCAGTGAAGTTCGAGGGACAGATTACACAGATACGCAGTATTTT. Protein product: CASSEVRGTDYTDTQYF.

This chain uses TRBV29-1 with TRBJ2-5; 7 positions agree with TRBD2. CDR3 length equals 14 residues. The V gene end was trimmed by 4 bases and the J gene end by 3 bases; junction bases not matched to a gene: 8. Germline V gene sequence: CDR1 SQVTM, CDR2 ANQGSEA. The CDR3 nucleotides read TGCAGCGTTGCCTCACTAGCGAGAAAAGAGACCCAGTACTTC. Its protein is CSVASLARKETQYF.

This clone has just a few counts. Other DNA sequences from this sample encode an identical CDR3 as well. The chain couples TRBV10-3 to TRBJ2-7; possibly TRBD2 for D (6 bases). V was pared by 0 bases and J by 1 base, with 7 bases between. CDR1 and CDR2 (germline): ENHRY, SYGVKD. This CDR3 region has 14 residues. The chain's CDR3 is CAISESRESYEQYF. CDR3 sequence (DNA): TGTGCCATCAGTGAGTCGCGGGAATCCTACGAGCAGTACTTC.

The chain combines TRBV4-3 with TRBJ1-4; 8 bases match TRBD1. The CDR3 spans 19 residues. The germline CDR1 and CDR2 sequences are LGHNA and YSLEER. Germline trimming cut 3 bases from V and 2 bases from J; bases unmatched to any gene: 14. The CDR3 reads CASSQRARGPEGTNEKLFF. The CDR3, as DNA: TGCGCCAGCAGCCAGCGGGCCAGGGGGCCGGAGGGGACTAATGAAAAACTGTTTTTT.

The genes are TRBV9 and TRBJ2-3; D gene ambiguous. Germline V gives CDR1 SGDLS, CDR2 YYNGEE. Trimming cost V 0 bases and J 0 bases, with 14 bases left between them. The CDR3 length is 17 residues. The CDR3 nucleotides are TGTGCCAGCAGCGTAGGCGGCCCGGGTTCTAGCACAGATACGCAGTATTTT. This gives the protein CASSVGGPGSSTDTQYF.

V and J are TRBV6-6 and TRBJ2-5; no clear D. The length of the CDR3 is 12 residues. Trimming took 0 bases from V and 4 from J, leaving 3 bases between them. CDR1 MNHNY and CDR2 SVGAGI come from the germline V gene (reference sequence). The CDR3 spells CASSYSAETQYF. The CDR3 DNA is TGTGCCAGCAGTTACTCGGCAGAGACCCAGTACTTC.

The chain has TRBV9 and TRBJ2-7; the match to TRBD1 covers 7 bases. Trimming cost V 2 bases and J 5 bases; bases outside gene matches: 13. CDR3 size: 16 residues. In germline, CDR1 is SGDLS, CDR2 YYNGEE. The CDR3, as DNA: TGTGCCAGCAGCGTCCCCCTGACAGGGAGTTTCGACGAGCAGTACTTC. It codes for CASSVPLTGSFDEQYF.

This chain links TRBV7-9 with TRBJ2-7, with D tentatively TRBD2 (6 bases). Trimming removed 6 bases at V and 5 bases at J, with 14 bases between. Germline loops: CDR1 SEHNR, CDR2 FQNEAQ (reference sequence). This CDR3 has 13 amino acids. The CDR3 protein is CASRAGSLHEQYF. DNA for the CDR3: TGTGCCAGCAGGGCGGGATCTCTCCACGAGCAGTACTTC.

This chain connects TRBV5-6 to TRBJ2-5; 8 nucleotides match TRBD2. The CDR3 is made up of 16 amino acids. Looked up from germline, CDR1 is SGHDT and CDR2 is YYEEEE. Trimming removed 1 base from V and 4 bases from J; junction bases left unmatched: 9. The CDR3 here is CASSLRAGATLETQYF. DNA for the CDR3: TGTGCCAGCAGCTTGCGAGCGGGGGCAACTCTAGAGACCCAGTACTTC.

The CDR3 DNA is TGTGCCAGCTCCCCTACGGGTAAAGCTTTCTTT. Translated: CASSPTGKAFF. The rearrangement joins TRBV7-9 to TRBJ1-1; D remains unclear. Germline-derived CDR1 and CDR2 are SEHNR and FQNEAQ (reference sequence). The CDR3 has 11 amino acids. V lost 8 bases and J lost 9, with 13 bases in between.

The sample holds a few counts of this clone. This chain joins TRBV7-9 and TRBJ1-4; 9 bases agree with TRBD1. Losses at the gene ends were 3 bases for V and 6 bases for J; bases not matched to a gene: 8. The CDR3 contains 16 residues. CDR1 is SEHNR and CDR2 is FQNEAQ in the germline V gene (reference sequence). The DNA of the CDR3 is TGTGCCAGCAGCTTGGGGGACAGGGACAATGATGAAAAACTGTTTTTT. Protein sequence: CASSLGDRDNDEKLFF.

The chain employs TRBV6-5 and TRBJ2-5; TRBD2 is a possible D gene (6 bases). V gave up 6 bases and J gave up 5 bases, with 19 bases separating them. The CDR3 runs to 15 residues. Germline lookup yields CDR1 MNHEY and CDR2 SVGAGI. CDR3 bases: TGTGCCAGCAGGAACGAGGCTAGCGTCCGGGAGACCCAGTACTTC. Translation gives CASRNEASVRETQYF.

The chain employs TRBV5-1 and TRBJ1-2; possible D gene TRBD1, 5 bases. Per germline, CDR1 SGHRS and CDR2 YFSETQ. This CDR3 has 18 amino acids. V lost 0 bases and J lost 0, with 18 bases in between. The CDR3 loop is CASSLVVQGSVANYGYTF. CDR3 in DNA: TGCGCCAGCAGCTTGGTGGTCCAGGGTTCTGTAGCTAACTATGGCTACACCTTC. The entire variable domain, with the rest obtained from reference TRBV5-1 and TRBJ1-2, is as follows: KAGVTQTPRYLIKTRGQQVTLSCSPISGHRSVSWYQQTPGQGLQFLFEYFSETQRNKGNFPGRFSGRQFSNSRSEMNVSTLELGDSALYLCASSLVVQGSVANYGYTFGSGTRLTVV.

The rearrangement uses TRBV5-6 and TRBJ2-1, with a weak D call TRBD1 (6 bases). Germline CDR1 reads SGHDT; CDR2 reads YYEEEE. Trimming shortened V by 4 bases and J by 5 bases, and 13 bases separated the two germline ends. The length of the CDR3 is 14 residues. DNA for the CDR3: TGTGCCAGCAGCCTGGGGGCTTTGAACAATGAGCAGTTCTTC. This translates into CASSLGALNNEQFF. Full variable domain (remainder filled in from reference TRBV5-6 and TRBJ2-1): DAGVTQSPTHLIKTRGQQVTLRCSPKSGHDTVSWYQQALGQGPQFIFQYYEEEERQRGNFPDRFSGHQFPNYSSELNVNALLLGDSALYLCASSLGALNNEQFFGPGTRLTVL.

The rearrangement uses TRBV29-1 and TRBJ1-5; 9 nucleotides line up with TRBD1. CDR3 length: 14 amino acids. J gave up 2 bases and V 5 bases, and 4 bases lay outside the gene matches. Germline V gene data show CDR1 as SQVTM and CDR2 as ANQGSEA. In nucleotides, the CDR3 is TGCAGCGTTACGACAGGGGGAGGCAATCAGCCCCAGCATTTT. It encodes CSVTTGGGNQPQHF.

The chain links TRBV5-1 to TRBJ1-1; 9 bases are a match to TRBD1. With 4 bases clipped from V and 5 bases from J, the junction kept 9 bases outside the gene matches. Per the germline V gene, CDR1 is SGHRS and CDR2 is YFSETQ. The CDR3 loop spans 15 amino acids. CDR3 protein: CASSKDRGGKTEAFF. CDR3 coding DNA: TGCGCCAGCAGCAAGGACAGGGGAGGAAAAACTGAAGCTTTCTTT.